This TCR beta chain was identified in a study of CXCR3-negative and CXCR3-positive naive CD8 T cells. A CD45RO-CCR7+CD27+CD95- profile was what naive CD8+ T cells displayed. About this clonotype: Its antigen is not identified.

Regarding the study as a whole: CXCR3-positive naive cells had TRB CDR3s that were more hydrophobic than CXCR3-negative naive cells had.

Carrying UMI labels, the TRB cDNA libraries were prepared through 5' RACE. TCRdb reanalyzed the 5' RACE reads and collapses them to one entry per CDR3 protein, without DNA. The sample table sets out approximately 59,000 distinct CDR3 sequences. Germline CDR1 is SEHNR and CDR2 is FQNEAQ (reference sequence). The CDR3 is 14 residues long. This clonotype was obtained from a human donor in good health. Some clones in this sample may be carry-over from other donors' samples. Sequencing input: naive CXCR3+ CD8+ T cells from blood. Subset in this sample: CD45RO-CCR7+CD27+CD95- naive CD8+ T cells expressing CXCR3 (TNR3+). The chain couples TRBV7-9 to TRBJ2-5. The CDR3 is CASSFATARETQYF. Combining the CDR3 with reference TRBV7-9 and TRBJ2-5 gives the whole variable domain DTGVSQNPRHKITKRGQNVTFRCDPISEHNRLYWYRQTLGQGPEFLTYFQNEAQLEKSRLLSDRFSAERPKGSFSTLEIQRTEQGDSAMYLCASSFATARETQYFGPGTRLLVL.